This TCR beta chain originates from a study of technical replicates of blood from four donors. CDR1 is SGDLS and CDR2 is YYNGEE in the germline V gene. The length of the CDR3 is 15 residues. V lost 0 bases to trimming and J lost 4 bases, with 10 bases between them. The repertoire was sequenced with immunoSEQ multiplex PCR; TCRdb's copy has only in-frame clones and lacks some. The sample records roughly 68,000 clones, 95% to 98% being singletons. The receptor was isolated from a human donor in good health. The chain recombines TRBV9 with TRBJ1-4; D unclear. Material for sequencing was T cells isolated from PBMCs. DNA of the CDR3: TGTGCCAGCAGCGTAGGTCCGCAGTATAATGAAAAACTGTTTTTT. Its translation is CASSVGPQYNEKLFF.